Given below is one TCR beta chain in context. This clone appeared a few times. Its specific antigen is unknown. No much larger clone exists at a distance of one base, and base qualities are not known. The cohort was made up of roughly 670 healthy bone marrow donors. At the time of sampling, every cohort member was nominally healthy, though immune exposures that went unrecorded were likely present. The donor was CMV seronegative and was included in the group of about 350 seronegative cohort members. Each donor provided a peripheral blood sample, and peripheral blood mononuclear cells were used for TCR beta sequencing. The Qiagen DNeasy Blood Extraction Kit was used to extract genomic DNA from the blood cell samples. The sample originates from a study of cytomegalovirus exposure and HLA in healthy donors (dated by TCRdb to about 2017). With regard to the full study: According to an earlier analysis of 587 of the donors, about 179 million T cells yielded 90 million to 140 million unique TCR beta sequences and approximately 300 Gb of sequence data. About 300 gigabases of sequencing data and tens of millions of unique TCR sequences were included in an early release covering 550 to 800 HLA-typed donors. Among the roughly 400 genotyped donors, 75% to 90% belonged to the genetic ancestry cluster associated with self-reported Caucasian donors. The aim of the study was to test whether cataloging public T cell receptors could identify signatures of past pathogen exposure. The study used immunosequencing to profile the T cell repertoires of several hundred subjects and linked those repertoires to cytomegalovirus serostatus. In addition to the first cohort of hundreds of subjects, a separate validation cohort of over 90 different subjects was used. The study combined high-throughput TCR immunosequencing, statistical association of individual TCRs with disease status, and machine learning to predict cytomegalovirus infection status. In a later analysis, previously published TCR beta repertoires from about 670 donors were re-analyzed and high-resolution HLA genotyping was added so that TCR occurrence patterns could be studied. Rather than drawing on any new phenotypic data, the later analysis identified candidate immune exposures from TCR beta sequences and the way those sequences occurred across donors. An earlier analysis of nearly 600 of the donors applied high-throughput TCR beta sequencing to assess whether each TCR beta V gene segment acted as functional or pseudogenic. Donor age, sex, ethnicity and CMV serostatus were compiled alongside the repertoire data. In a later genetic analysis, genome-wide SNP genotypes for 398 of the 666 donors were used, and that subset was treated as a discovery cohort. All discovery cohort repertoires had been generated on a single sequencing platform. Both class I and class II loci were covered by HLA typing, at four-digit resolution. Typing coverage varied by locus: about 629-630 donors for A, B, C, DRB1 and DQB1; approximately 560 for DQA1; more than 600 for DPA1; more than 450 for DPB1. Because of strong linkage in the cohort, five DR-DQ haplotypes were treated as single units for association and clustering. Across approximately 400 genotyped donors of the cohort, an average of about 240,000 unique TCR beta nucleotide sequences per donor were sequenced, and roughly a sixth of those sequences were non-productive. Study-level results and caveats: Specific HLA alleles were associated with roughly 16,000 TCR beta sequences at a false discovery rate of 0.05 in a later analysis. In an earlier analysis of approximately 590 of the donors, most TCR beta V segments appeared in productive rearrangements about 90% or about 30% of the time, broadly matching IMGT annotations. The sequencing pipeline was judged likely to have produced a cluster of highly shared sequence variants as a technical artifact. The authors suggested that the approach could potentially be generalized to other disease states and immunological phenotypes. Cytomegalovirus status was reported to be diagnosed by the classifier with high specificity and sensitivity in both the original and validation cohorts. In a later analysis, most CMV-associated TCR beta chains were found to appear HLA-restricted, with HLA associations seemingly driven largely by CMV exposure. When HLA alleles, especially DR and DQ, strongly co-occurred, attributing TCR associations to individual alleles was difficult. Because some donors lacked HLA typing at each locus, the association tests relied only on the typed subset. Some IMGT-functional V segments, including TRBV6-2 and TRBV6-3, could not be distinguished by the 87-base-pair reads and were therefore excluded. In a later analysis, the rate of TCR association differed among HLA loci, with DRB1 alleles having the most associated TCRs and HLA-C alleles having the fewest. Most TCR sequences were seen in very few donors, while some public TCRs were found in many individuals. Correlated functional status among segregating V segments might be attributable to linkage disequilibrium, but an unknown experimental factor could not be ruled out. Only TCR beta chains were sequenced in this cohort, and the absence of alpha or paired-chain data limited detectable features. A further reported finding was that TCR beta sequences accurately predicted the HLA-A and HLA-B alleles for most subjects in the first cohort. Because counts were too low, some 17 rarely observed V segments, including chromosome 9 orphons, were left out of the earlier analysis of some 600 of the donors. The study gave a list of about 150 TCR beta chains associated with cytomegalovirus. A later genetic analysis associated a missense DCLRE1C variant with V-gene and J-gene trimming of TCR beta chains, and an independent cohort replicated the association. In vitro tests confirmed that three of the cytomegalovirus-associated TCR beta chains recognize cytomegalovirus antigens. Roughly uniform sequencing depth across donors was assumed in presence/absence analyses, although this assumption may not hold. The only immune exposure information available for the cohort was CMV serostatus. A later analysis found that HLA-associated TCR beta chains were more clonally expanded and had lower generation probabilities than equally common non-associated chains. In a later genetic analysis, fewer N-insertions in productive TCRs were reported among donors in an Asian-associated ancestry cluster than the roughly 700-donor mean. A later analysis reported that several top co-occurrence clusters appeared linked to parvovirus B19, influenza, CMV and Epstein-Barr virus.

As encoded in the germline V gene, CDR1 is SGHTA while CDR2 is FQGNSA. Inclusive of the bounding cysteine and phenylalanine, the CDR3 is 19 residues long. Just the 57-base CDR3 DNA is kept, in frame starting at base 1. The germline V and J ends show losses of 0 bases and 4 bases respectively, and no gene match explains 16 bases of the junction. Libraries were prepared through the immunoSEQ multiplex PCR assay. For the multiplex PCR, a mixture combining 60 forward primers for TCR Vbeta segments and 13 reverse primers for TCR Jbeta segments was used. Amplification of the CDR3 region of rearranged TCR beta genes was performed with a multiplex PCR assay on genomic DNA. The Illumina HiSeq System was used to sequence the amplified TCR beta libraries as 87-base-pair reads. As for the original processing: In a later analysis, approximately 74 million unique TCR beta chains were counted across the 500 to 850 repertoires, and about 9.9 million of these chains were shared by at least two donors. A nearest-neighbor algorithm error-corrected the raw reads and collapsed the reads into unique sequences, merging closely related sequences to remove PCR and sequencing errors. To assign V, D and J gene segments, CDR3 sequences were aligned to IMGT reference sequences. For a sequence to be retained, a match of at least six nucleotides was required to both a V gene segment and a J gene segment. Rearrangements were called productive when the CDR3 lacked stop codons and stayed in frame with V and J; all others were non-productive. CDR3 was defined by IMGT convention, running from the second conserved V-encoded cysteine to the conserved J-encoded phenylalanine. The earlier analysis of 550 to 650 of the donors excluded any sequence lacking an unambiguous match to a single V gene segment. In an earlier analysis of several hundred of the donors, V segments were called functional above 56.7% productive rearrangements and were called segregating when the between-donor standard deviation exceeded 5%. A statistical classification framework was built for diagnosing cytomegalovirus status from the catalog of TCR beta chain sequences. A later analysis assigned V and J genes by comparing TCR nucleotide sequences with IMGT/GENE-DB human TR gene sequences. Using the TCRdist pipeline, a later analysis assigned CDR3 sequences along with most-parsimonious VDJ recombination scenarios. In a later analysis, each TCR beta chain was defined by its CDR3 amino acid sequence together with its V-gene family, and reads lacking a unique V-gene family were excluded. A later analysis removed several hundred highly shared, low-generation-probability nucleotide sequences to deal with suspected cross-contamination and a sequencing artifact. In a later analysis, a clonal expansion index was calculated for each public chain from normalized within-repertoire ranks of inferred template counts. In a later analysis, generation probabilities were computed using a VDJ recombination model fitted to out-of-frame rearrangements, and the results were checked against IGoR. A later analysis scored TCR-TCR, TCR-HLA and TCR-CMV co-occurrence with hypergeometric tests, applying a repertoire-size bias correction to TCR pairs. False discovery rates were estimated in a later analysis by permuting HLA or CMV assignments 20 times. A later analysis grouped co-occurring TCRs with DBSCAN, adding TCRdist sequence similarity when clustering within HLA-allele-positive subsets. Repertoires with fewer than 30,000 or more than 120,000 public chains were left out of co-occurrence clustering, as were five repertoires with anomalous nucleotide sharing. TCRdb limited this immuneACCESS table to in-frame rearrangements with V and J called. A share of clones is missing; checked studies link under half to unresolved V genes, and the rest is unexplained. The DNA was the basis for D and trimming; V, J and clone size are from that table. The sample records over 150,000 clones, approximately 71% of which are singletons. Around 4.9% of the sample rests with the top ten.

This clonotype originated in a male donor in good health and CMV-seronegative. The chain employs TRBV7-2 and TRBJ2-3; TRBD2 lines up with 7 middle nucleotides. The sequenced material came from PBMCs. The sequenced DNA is TGTGCCAGCAGCTTAGCCCCCCCAGCGGGGTGGGCGATGGCAGATACGCAGTATTTT. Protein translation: CASSLAPPAGWAMADTQYF.